This T cell receptor (beta chain) was identified during a study of blood T cells in healthy people across ages. Primed by a sample-barcoded 5' primer and a J-beta primer mix, a second PCR proceeded for roughly 7 to 11 cycles. TCRdb processed the 5' RACE reads anew with MiXCR; each CDR3 protein has one entry. The sample includes approximately 1,100,000 distinct CDR3 sequences, more than 35% seen only once; the top ten take 18%. The CDR3 is made up of 13 amino acids. V lost 5 bases, J lost 9 bases, and 9 bases stayed unmatched. Germline V gives CDR1 MNHEY, CDR2 SVGEGT. The sequence was collected from a woman aged 60-75 years in good health. The sequencing sample was made of blood. The V call is TRBV6-2 or TRBV6-3, the J call TRBJ1-2; 7 bases match TRBD1. The CDR3 nucleotides are TGTGCCAGCAGTGGACAGGAGGGAAGTAGCTACACCTTC. It encodes CASSGQEGSSYTF.